This T cell receptor (beta chain) was observed in a study of cytomegalovirus exposure and HLA in healthy donors (dated 2017 in TCRdb). Context from the whole study: According to an earlier analysis of several hundred of the donors, some 180 million T cells yielded roughly 110 million unique TCR beta sequences and less than 300 Gb of sequence data. An earlier analysis of 587 of the donors used high-throughput TCR beta sequencing to judge whether each TCR beta V gene segment behaved as functional or pseudogenic. Typing coverage varied by locus: about 620-640 donors for A, B, C, DRB1 and DQB1; approximately 500 for DQA1; approximately 610 for DPA1; roughly 450 for DPB1. Rather than using new phenotypic data, the later analysis identified candidate immune exposures from TCR beta sequences and from how often those sequences occurred across donors. An early release covering over 500 HLA-typed donors comprised around 300 gigabases of sequencing data and around 85 million unique TCR sequences. The study was designed to test whether signatures of past pathogen exposure could be identified by cataloging public T cell receptors. All discovery cohort repertoires had been generated on a single sequencing platform. To predict cytomegalovirus infection status, the study brought together high-throughput TCR immunosequencing, statistical association of individual TCRs with disease status, and machine learning. A later analysis re-examined previously published TCR beta repertoires from 600 to 700 donors and added high-resolution HLA genotyping to investigate patterns of TCR occurrence. Along with the roughly 710-subject first cohort, a separate validation cohort of around 120 different subjects was used. The T cell repertoires of under 750 subjects were profiled by immunosequencing and related to cytomegalovirus serostatus. Four to six DR-DQ haplotypes were handled as single units for association and clustering, since linkage in the cohort was strong. Across roughly 420 genotyped donors of the cohort, an average of approximately 200,000 unique TCR beta nucleotide sequences per donor were sequenced, and roughly 17% of those sequences were non-productive. Of the 300 to 500 genotyped donors, more than 75% were placed in the genetic ancestry cluster associated with self-reported Caucasian donors. Both class I and class II loci were covered by HLA typing, at four-digit resolution. Donor age, sex, ethnicity and CMV serostatus were collected together with the repertoire data. In a later genetic analysis, genome-wide SNP genotypes for about 55% of the roughly 700 donors were used, and that subset was treated as a discovery cohort. Summary of the overall study and its limitations: An association between a missense DCLRE1C variant and V-gene and J-gene trimming of TCR beta chains was found in a later genetic analysis and replicated in an independent cohort. A later genetic analysis reported fewer N-insertions in productive TCRs among donors in an Asian-associated ancestry cluster than the 666-donor mean. In vitro tests confirmed that a few of the cytomegalovirus-associated TCR beta chains recognize cytomegalovirus antigens. A later analysis found that TCR association rates varied across HLA loci, with DRB1 alleles showing the most associated TCRs and HLA-C alleles the fewest. Strong co-occurrence of HLA alleles, especially DR and DQ, made assigning TCR associations to individual alleles difficult. Immune exposure information for the cohort was limited to CMV serostatus. A cluster of highly shared sequence variants was judged likely to be a technical artifact of the sequencing pipeline. In the study, approximately 150 TCR beta chains were listed as associated with cytomegalovirus. A further reported finding was that TCR beta sequences accurately predicted the HLA-A and HLA-B alleles for most subjects in the first cohort. In this cohort, only TCR beta chains were sequenced, and detectable features were limited by the absence of alpha or paired-chain data. Broadly in line with IMGT annotations, most TCR beta V segments showed up in productive rearrangements about 90% or about 30% of the time in an earlier analysis of 450 to 750 of the donors. While some public TCRs were present in many individuals, most TCR sequences turned up only very rarely across donors. Compared with equally common non-associated chains, HLA-associated TCR beta chains in a later analysis were more clonally expanded and had lower generation probabilities. In both the original and validation cohorts, the classifier was reported to diagnose cytomegalovirus status with high specificity and sensitivity. At a false discovery rate of 0.05, a later analysis linked 15,000 to 20,000 TCR beta sequences to specific HLA alleles. In a later analysis, several top co-occurrence clusters were reported to appear linked to parvovirus B19, influenza, CMV and Epstein-Barr virus. The authors suggested that the approach could potentially be generalized to other disease states and immunological phenotypes. Some IMGT-functional V segments, including TRBV6-2 and TRBV6-3, could not be told apart with the 87-base-pair reads, so those segments were excluded. Presence/absence analyses assumed roughly uniform sequencing depth across donors, an assumption that may not hold. Linkage disequilibrium might explain the correlated functional status among segregating V segments, but an unknown experimental factor could not be excluded. Because some donors lacked HLA typing at each locus, the association tests relied only on the typed subset. About 17 rarely observed V segments, including chromosome 9 orphons, were excluded from the earlier analysis of about 610 of the donors because counts were too low. According to a later analysis, most CMV-associated TCR beta chains appeared to be HLA-restricted, and the HLA associations seemed to be driven largely by CMV exposure.

The library relied on the immunoSEQ multiplex PCR assay. A mixture of 60 forward primers for TCR Vbeta segments and 13 reverse primers for TCR Jbeta segments was used in the multiplex PCR. Amplification of the CDR3 region of rearranged TCR beta genes was performed with a multiplex PCR assay on genomic DNA. The Illumina HiSeq System was used to sequence the amplified TCR beta libraries as 87-base-pair reads. Concerning the study's data processing: Across the roughly 670 repertoires, a later analysis counted 75 million to 90 million unique TCR beta chains, 8.5 million to 12 million of which were shared by at least two donors. To remove PCR and sequencing errors, raw reads were error-corrected and collapsed into unique sequences using a nearest-neighbor algorithm that merged closely related sequences. CDR3 sequences were aligned to IMGT reference sequences to assign V, D and J gene segments. Each retained sequence needed at least a six-nucleotide match to both a V gene segment and a J gene segment. Rearrangements were called productive when the CDR3 lacked stop codons and stayed in frame with V and J; all others were non-productive. CDR3 was defined according to IMGT convention as the region running from the second conserved V-encoded cysteine to the conserved J-encoded phenylalanine. The earlier analysis of 500 to 650 of the donors excluded any sequence lacking an unambiguous match to a single V gene segment. In an earlier analysis of several hundred of the donors, V segments were called functional above 56.7% productive rearrangements and were called segregating when the between-donor standard deviation exceeded 5%. A statistical classification framework was developed to diagnose cytomegalovirus status using the catalog of TCR beta chain sequences. V and J gene assignment, in a later analysis, came from comparing TCR nucleotide sequences with IMGT/GENE-DB human TR gene sequences. In a later analysis, CDR3 sequences and most-parsimonious VDJ recombination scenarios were assigned using the TCRdist pipeline. In a later analysis, each TCR beta chain was defined by its CDR3 amino acid sequence together with its V-gene family, and reads lacking a unique V-gene family were excluded. In a later analysis, nearly 600 highly shared, low-generation-probability nucleotide sequences were removed to address suspected cross-contamination and a sequencing artifact. For each public chain, a later analysis derived a clonal expansion index from normalized ranks of inferred template counts within each repertoire. In a later analysis, generation probabilities were computed with a VDJ recombination model fitted to out-of-frame rearrangements, and the resulting probabilities were checked against IGoR. In a later analysis, hypergeometric tests were used to score TCR-TCR, TCR-HLA and TCR-CMV co-occurrence, with a repertoire-size bias correction applied to TCR pairs. To estimate false discovery rates, a later analysis permuted the HLA or CMV assignments 20 times. In a later analysis, co-occurring TCRs were grouped with DBSCAN, and TCRdist sequence similarity was added when clustering was performed within HLA-allele-positive subsets. Repertoires with fewer than 30,000 or more than 120,000 public chains, plus five repertoires with anomalous nucleotide sharing, were excluded from co-occurrence clustering. TCRdb took over this immuneACCESS table, retaining in-frame rearrangements with V and J assigned. Such tables are incomplete; in checked studies, under half of the missing clones stem from an unresolved V gene, and the remainder is unexplained. For V, J and clone size, that table is used; D and trimming come from the DNA. The sample table lists 150,000 to 200,000 clones, approximately 70% of them with a count of one. 1.5% to 2% of the sample is held by the ten biggest clonotypes.

The CDR3 covers 12 residues, taking in both the cysteine and the phenylalanine. CDR3 DNA only is kept here, 36 bases in frame from base 1. Trimming takes 6 bases from V and 5 bases from J, and the germline ends sit 11 bases apart. CDR1 and CDR2 are read off the germline V gene (reference sequence) as MNHEY and SMNVEV. Note on this clone: The specificity of this receptor is unknown. The sample holds no much larger clone one base away, and base qualities are not on file.

The cohort was made up of several hundred healthy bone marrow donors. At the time of sampling, every cohort member was nominally healthy, though immune exposures that went unrecorded were likely present. The donor tested CMV seronegative and was one of the 352 seronegative cohort members. Each donor provided a peripheral blood sample, and peripheral blood mononuclear cells were used for TCR beta sequencing. The Qiagen DNeasy Blood Extraction Kit was used to extract genomic DNA from the blood cell samples. This receptor was obtained from a woman aged 30 to 39 in good health and CMV-seronegative. The chain couples TRBV27 to TRBJ2-7; the D region possibly corresponds to TRBD2 (6 bases align). The source material was PBMCs. The CDR3 amino acid sequence is: CASRGWGDEQYF. The sequenced DNA is TGTGCCAGCAGGGGATGGGGGGACGAGCAGTACTTC.